The sequence of this TCR beta chain was determined in a study of cytomegalovirus exposure and HLA in healthy donors. Notes on the study in general: In a later analysis, TCR beta V- and J-gene trimming was associated with a missense DCLRE1C variant.

Concerning this clone: Its specificity is not known.

The PCR was carried out with 60 Vbeta primers and 13 Jbeta primers. The assay was immunoSEQ multiplex PCR, and TCRdb's table has in-frame clones only and misses some. The table lists about 110,000 clones, 70% to 80% of them singletons. This CDR3 has 13 residues. V was clipped by 2 bases and J by 1 base, with 6 bases between them. The germline V gene encodes CDR1 SGHDT and CDR2 YYEEEE. Source material: PBMCs. The sequence came from a woman aged 18-29 years in good health and CMV-seropositive. V usage is TRBV5-6 and J usage is TRBJ2-5; tentative D call: TRBD1 (5 bases). CDR3 region: CASSLQVQETQYF. The CDR3 coding sequence is TGTGCCAGCAGCTTACAGGTCCAAGAGACCCAGTACTTC.